This T cell receptor beta chain was sequenced in a study of cytomegalovirus exposure and HLA in healthy donors. The germline gives CDR1 SNHLY, CDR2 FYNNEI. The CDR3 runs to 12 residues. V lost 7 bases and J 6 bases, leaving 11 bases between the germline ends. The method was immunoSEQ multiplex PCR; TCRdb's version includes in-frame clones alone and lacks a portion of them. Among some 250,000 clones listed, around 85% were seen once. V and J are TRBV2 and TRBJ2-3; the D gene is possibly TRBD2 (6 bases). Sequenced: PBMCs. The sequence was obtained from a woman aged 30 to 39 in good health and CMV-seropositive. CDR3 DNA sequence: TGTGCCAGCATATCTAGCGCGGATACGCAGTATTTT. This gives the protein CASISSADTQYF.